The source of this TCR beta chain is a study of T cell clusters in autoimmune cytopenias. Per germline, CDR1 KGHSH and CDR2 LQKENI. The CDR3 totals 15 residues. Multiplex touch-down PCR amplified TRB using TRB-A and TRB-B pools in one tube. Using the multiplex PCR reads, TCRdb records one entry per CDR3 protein without DNA. Recorded for this sample: approximately 5,600 distinct CDR3 sequences. This clonotype registers medium-sized by frequency. TRB was amplified from around 0.25 ug of peripheral blood genomic DNA per sample. These data also formed part of another study, on T cell repertoires in aging, cancer and after chemotherapy.

The chain has TRBV18 and TRBJ2-2; TCRdb reports TRBD1, a call that lacks DNA to check it against. Sequencing input: peripheral blood. The sequence derives from a human donor in good health. This CDR3 reads CASSPGQENTGELFF.